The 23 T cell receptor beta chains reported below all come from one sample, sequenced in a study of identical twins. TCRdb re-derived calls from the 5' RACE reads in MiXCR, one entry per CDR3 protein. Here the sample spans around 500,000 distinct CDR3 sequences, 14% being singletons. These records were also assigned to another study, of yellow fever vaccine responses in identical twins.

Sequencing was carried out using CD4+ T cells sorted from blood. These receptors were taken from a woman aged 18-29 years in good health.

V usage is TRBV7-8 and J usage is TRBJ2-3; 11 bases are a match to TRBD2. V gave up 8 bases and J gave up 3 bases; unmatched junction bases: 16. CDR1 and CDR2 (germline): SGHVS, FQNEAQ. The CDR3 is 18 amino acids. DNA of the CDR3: TGTGCCAGCCTCTTAGCGGGGGGGCCGGTATTCGGTACAGATACGCAGTATTTT. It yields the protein CASLLAGGPVFGTDTQYF.

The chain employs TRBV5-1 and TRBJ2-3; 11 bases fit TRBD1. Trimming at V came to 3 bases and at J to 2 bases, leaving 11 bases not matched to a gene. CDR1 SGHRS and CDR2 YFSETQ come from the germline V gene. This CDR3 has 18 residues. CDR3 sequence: CASSSGQGARSNTDTQYF. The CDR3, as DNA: TGCGCCAGCAGCTCAGGACAGGGGGCGAGGTCAAACACAGATACGCAGTATTTT.

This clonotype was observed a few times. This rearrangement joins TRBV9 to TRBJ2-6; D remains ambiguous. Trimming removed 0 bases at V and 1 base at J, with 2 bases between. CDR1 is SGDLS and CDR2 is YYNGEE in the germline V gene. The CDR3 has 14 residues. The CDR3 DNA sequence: TGTGCCAGCAGCGTAGAATCTGGGGCCAACGTCCTGACTTTC. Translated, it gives CASSVESGANVLTF. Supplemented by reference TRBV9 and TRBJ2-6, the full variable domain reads DSGVTQTPKHLITATGQRVTLRCSPRSGDLSVYWYQQSLDQGLQFLIQYYNGEERAKGNILERFSAQQFPDLHSELNLSSLELGDSALYFCASSVESGANVLTFGAGSRLTVL.

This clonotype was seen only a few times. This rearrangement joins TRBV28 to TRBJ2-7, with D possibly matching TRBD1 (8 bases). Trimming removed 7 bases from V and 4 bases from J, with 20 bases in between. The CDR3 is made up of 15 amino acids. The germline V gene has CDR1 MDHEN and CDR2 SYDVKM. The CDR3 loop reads CASTGTGRGGYEQYF. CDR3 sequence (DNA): TGTGCCAGCACCGGGACAGGCCGCGGGGGATACGAGCAGTACTTC.

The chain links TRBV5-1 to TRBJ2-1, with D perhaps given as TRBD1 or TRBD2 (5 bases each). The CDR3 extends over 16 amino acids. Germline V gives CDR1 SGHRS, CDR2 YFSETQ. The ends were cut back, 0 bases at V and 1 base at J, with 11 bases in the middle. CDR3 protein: CASSLGGIRSYNEQFF. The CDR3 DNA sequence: TGCGCCAGCAGCTTGGGGGGGATTAGGTCCTACAATGAGCAGTTCTTC.

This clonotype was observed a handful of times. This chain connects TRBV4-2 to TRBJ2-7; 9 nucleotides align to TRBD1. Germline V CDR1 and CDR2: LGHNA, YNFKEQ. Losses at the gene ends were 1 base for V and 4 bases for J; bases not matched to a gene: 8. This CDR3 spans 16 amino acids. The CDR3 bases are TGTGCCAGCAGCCAAGCGCCGGACAGGGGCGGGTACGAGCAGTACTTC. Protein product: CASSQAPDRGGYEQYF.

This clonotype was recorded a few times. In DNA, the CDR3 is TGCAGCACCGGACAGGGGTCTGGCGAGCAGTACTTC. Encoded protein: CSTGQGSGEQYF. This sequence joins TRBV29-1 and TRBJ2-7; 9 bases align to TRBD1. Germline CDR1 reads SQVTM; CDR2 reads ANQGSEA. The CDR3 spans 12 residues. The trim removed 8 bases at V and 6 bases at J, leaving 8 bases unmatched.

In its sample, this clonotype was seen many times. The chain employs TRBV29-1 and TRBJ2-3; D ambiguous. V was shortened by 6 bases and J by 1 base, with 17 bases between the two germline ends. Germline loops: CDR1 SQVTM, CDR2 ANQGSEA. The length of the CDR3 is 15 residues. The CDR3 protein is CSVNLVASGTDTQYF. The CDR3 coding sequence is TGCAGCGTGAATCTGGTGGCGTCTGGCACAGATACGCAGTATTTT.

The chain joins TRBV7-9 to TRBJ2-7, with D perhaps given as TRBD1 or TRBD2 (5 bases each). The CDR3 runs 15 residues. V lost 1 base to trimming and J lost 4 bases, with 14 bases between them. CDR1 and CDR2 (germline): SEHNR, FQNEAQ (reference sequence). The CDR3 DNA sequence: TGTGCCAGCAGCTTAGAACCGGGACGGAGATACGAGCAGTACTTC. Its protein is CASSLEPGRRYEQYF.

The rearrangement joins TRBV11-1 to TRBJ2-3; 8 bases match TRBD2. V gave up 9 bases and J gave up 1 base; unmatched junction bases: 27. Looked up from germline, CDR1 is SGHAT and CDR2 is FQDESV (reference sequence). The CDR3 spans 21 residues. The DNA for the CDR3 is TGTGCCAGGAGCCTACGCCGGGGATGGGCCGGGAGGGCTGAGGGCACAGATACGCAGTATTTT. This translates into CARSLRRGWAGRAEGTDTQYF.

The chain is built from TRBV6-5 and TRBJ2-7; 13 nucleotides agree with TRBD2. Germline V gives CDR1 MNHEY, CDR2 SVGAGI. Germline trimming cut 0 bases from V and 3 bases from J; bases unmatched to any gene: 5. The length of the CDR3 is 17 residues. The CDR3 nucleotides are TGTGCCAGCAGTTACTCGGGACTAGCGGGGACCCACTACGAGCAGTACTTC. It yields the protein CASSYSGLAGTHYEQYF.

CDR3 region: CASSSGQGYDEQFF. The CDR3 DNA reads TGTGCCAGCAGCTCTGGACAGGGGTACGATGAGCAGTTCTTC. J is TRBJ2-1 and V is TRBV11-3; 9 bases match TRBD1. This CDR3 has 14 amino acids. The V gene end was trimmed by 4 bases and the J gene end by 8 bases; junction bases not matched to a gene: 6. The V gene's germline CDR1 is SGHNT and CDR2 YENEEA.

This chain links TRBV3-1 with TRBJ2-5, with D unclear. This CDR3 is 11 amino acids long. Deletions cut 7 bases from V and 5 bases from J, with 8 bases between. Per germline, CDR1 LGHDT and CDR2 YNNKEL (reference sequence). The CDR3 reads CASTSLETQYF. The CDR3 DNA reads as TGTGCCAGCACCTCATTGGAGACCCAGTACTTC.

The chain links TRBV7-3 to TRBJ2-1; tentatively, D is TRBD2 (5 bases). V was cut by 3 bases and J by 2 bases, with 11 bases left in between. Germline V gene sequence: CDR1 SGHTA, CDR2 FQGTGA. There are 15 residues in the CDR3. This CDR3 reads CASSFGGSAYNEQFF. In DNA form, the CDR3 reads TGTGCCAGCAGCTTTGGAGGAAGTGCCTACAATGAGCAGTTCTTC.

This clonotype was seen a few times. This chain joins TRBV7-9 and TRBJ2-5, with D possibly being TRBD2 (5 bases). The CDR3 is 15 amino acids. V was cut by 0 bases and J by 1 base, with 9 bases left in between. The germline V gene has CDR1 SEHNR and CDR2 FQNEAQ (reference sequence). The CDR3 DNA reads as TGTGCCAGCAGCTTAGCCGGGGTATTCCAAGAGACCCAGTACTTC. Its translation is CASSLAGVFQETQYF.

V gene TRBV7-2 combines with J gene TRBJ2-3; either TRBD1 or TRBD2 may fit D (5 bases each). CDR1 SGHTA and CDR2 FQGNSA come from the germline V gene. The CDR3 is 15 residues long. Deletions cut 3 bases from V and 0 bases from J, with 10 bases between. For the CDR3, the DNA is TGTGCCAGCAGCTTGGGGGAATCTAGCACAGATACGCAGTATTTT. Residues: CASSLGESSTDTQYF.

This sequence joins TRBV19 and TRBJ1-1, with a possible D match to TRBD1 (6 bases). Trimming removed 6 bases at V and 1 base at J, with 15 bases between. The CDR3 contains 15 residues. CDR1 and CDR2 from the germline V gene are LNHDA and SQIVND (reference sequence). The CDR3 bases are TGTGCCAGTAGCCTACTTGGGACAACGAACACTGAAGCTTTCTTT. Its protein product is CASSLLGTTNTEAFF.

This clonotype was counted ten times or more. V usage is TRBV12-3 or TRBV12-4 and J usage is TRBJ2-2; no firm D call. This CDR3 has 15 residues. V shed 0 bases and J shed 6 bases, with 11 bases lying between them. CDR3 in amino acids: CASSLAGAIAGELFF. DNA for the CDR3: TGTGCCAGCAGTTTAGCAGGAGCGATCGCCGGGGAGCTGTTTTTT.

The CDR3 loop reads CASSRTWGVDEKLFF. For the CDR3, the DNA is TGTGCCAGCAGCCGGACGTGGGGGGTGGATGAAAAACTGTTTTTT. The chain combines TRBV7-9 with TRBJ1-4, with D possibly TRBD1 on 5 matching bases. Germline V gene sequence: CDR1 SEHNR, CDR2 FQNEAQ (reference sequence). The V end was cut by 5 bases, the J end by 6 bases, with 16 bases between. This CDR3 is 15 amino acids long.

The CDR3 nucleotides are TGTGCCACCAGCAGAGATCCGGGGGGCAATGAGCAGTTCTTC. Translating gives CATSRDPGGNEQFF. The chain combines TRBV15 with TRBJ2-1, with 7 bases matching TRBD2. The CDR3 length is 14 residues. V lost 0 bases to trimming and J lost 6 bases; unmatched junction nucleotides: 2. Germline lookup yields CDR1 LNHNV and CDR2 YYDKDF (reference sequence).

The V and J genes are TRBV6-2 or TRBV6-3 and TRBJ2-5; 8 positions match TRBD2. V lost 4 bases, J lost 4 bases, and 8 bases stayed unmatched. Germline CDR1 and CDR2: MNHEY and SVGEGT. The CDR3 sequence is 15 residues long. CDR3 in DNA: TGTGCCAGCAGTTCCCCCGTCGGGGGGGGAGAGACCCAGTACTTC. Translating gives CASSSPVGGGETQYF.

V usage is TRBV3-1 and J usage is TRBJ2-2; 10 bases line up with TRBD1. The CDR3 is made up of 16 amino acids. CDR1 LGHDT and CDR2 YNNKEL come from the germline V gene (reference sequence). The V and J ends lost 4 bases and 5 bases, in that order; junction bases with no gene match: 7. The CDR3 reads CASSLRQGARTGELFF. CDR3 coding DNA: TGTGCCAGCAGCCTAAGACAGGGGGCCAGAACCGGGGAGCTGTTTTTT.

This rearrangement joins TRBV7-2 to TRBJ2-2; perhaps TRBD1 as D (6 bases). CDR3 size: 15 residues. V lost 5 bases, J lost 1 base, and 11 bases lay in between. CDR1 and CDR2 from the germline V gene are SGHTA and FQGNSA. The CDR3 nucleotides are TGTGCCAGCAGCCGTCTAGGGGGGAACACCGGGGAGCTGTTTTTT. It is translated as CASSRLGGNTGELFF. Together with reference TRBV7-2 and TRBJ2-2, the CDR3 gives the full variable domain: GAGVSQSPSNKVTEKGKDVELRCDPISGHTALYWYRQSLGQGLEFLIYFQGNSAPDKSGLPSDRFSAERTGGSVSTLTIQRTQQEDSAVYLCASSRLGGNTGELFFGEGSRLTVL.